Listed below are T cell receptor beta chains from one sample, sequenced in a study of preoperative IRX-2 immunotherapy in early breast cancer. TCRdb's table, derived via immunoSEQ multiplex PCR, lists solely in-frame clones and lacks some. Of approximately 38,000 clones in the sample, 65% to 90% were seen once. This specimen was lymph node tissue, taken after IRX-2 immunotherapy. The receptors here all came from a human donor with breast cancer. Both conserved end residues are part of each CDR3. A D gene is named only where the DNA matches it firmly. A clone size is listed for some rows: how often the clone was seen (once, few, many), or a class if it is expanded.

J gene	D gene	V gene	clone size	CDR3 DNA	CDR3 protein
TRBJ2-1	-	TRBV7-1	-	TGTGCCAGCGGTACTTTGGGGGCCCCCTACAATGAGCAGTTCTTC	CASGTLGAPYNEQFF
TRBJ1-2	-	TRBV29-1	once	TGCAGCGTCTGGGGGCTAATGGTCTATGGCTACACCTTC	CSVWGLMVYGYTF
TRBJ1-2	TRBD1	TRBV6-8	-	TGTGCCAGCAGTTATGGGGGACAGAAAAACTATGGCTACACCTTC	CASSYGGQKNYGYTF
TRBJ1-5	-	TRBV11-3	-	TGTGCCAGCAGCTTGAGGGGGGGTAGTCAGCCCCAGCATTTT	CASSLRGGSQPQHF
TRBJ2-7	-	TRBV7-7	-	TGTGCCAGCAGCTACGAGGGGGGAGGCCAGGACGAGCAGTACTTC	CASSYEGGGQDEQYF
TRBJ2-6	-	TRBV5-1	-	TGCGCCAGCAGCAGGCGGGACAGAGACTCTGGGGCCAACGTCCTGACTTTC	CASSRRDRDSGANVLTF
TRBJ2-7	TRBD1	TRBV23-1	once	TGCGCCAGCAGCCAAGATTTGAGACAGGGTCATGACGAGCAGTACTTC	CASSQDLRQGHDEQYF
TRBJ2-7	-	TRBV28	-	TGTGCCAGCAGTTTAGCAGAGGGGCAGGGGCCCTACGAGCAGTACTTC	CASSLAEGQGPYEQYF
TRBJ2-3	TRBD2	TRBV7-6	-	TGTGCCAGCAGCCAAGATTCCAGCGGGGGGGCCGATACGCAGTATTTT	CASSQDSSGGADTQYF
TRBJ1-3	TRBD1	TRBV7-4	-	TGTGCCAGAAGCTTGGGGACAGTCAACACCATATATTTT	CARSLGTVNTIYF
TRBJ1-6	-	TRBV28	-	TGTGCCAGCAGTTTAATTCATAAGCCAGTTGGATCACCCCTCCACTTT	CASSLIHKPVGSPLHF